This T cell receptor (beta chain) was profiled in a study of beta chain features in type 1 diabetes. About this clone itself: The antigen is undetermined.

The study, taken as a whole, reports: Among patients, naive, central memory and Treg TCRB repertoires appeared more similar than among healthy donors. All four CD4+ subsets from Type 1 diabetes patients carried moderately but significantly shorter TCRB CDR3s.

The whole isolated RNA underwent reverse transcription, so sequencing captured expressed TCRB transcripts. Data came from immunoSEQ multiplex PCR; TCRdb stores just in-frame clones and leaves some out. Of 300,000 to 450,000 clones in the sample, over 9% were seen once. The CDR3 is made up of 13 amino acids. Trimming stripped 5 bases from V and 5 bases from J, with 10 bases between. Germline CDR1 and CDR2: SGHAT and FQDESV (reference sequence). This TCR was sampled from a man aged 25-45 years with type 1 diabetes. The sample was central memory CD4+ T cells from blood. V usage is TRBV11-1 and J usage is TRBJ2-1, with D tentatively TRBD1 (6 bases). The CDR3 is CASSPGTNNEQFF. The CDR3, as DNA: TGTGCCAGCAGCCCCGGGACAAACAATGAGCAGTTCTTC.